This TCR beta chain was profiled in a study of blood T cell repertoires in COVID-19. Study information: Acute and convalescent COVID-19 specimens originated in the United States, Italy and Spain.

This clone was observed once. The CDR3 totals 12 residues. CDR1 is SQVTM, CDR2 ANQGSEA, per germline. Trimming took 5 bases from V and 1 from J, leaving 8 bases between them. The protocol was immunoSEQ multiplex PCR, while the TCRdb copy is restricted to in-frame clones and leaves out a portion. The sample records approximately 400,000 clones, 85% to 90% being singletons. Donors were grouped by their self-reported clinical history. Resolution of symptoms, clearance, or two negative PCRs was present in recovered Cohort 3 donors. The chain joins TRBV29-1 to TRBJ1-1; D not certain. Material: PBMCs or T cells enriched from blood (not recorded which). The clonotype was recovered from a woman between 18 and 29 years old who had recovered from COVID-19. CDR3: CSVTTANTEAFF. CDR3 DNA sequence: TGCAGCGTTACGACTGCGAACACTGAAGCTTTCTTT. Supplemented by reference TRBV29-1 and TRBJ1-1, the full variable domain reads SAVISQKPSRDICQRGTSLTIQCQVDSQVTMMFWYRQQPGQSLTLIATANQGSEATYESGFVIDKFPISRPNLTFSTLTVSNMSPEDSSIYLCSVTTANTEAFFGQGTRLTVV.